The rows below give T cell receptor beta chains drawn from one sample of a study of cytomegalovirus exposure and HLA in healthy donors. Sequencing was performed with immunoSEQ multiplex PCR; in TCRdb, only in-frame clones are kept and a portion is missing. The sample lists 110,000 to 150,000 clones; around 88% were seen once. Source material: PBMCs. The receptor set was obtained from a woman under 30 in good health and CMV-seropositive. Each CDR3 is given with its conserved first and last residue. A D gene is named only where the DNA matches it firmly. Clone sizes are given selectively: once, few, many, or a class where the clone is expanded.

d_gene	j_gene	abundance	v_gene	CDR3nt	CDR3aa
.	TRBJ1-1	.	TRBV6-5	TGTGCCACCGGGGATGAGGAAACTGAAGCTTTCTTT	CATGDEETEAFF
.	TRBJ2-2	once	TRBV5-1	TGCGCCAGCACCGCCAGCGGTGCCACCGGGGAGCTGTTTTTT	CASTASGATGELFF
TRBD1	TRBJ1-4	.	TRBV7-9	TGTGCCAGCAGCCCCGGACAGGGGACTGAAAAACTGTTTTTT	CASSPGQGTEKLFF
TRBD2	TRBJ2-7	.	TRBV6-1	TGTGCCAGCTCAGTTGCGGGAGGGCTAGGGTACGAGCAGTACTTC	CASSVAGGLGYEQYF
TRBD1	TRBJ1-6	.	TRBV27	TGTGCCAGCAGTCCCGGGACAGGCGGTAATTCACCCCTCCACTTT	CASSPGTGGNSPLHF
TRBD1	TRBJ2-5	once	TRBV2	TGTGCCAGCAGTGTGGGCTACAGGGGAGAGACCCAGTACTTC	CASSVGYRGETQYF
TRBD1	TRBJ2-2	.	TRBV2	TGTGCCAGCAGGAACGACAGGGGAGTTACCGGGGAGCTGTTTTTT	CASRNDRGVTGELFF
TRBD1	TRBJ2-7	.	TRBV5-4	TGTGCCAGCAGCATGTCCGGGACAGGGGGAATCGAGCAGTACTTC	CASSMSGTGGIEQYF
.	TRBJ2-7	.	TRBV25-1	TGTGCCAGCAGTGAAGAGGGTAGCGTCGGCGACGAGCAGTACTTC	CASSEEGSVGDEQYF
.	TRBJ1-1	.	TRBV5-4	TGTGCCAGCAGACCAAAGGGACATACGAACTTTACTGAAGCTTTCTTT	CASRPKGHTNFTEAFF
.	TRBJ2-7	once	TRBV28	TGTGCCAGCAGTTTCACTCGGGGATCCTACGAGCAGTACTTC	CASSFTRGSYEQYF
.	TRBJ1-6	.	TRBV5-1	TGCGCCAGCAGCTCCTGGGGGGAATCTAATTCACCCCTCCACTTT	CASSSWGESNSPLHF
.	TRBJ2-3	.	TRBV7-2	TGTGCCAGCAGGCCCCGCGCGTCCACAGATACGCAGTATTTT	CASRPRASTDTQYF
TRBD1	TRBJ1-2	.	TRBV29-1	TGCAGCGTTGATGAGGGGGCGCGAGGCTACACCTTC	CSVDEGARGYTF
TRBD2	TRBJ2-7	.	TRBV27	TGTGCCAGCAGTTTACGCCCGGGGAGGGCCTACGAGCAGTACTTC	CASSLRPGRAYEQYF
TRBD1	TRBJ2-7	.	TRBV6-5	TGTGCCAGCAGTTTCCGGGACAGGGGCATCCTCGAGCAGTACTTC	CASSFRDRGILEQYF